This T cell receptor beta chain was sequenced for a study of cytomegalovirus exposure and HLA in healthy donors. To note about this clone: No antigen is known for it.

The germline CDR1 and CDR2 sequences are SGDLS and YYNGEE. Trimming removed 0 bases at V and 2 bases at J, with 6 bases between. The CDR3 has 14 residues. Primers included in the PCR were 60 Vbeta and 13 Jbeta primers. Sequencing was performed with immunoSEQ multiplex PCR; in TCRdb, only in-frame clones are kept and a portion is missing. The sample records about 180,000 clones, 82% being singletons. Whole-study findings and limits: Most subjects had HLA-A and HLA-B alleles reportedly predicted accurately by TCR beta sequences. HLA restriction was apparent for most CMV-associated TCR beta chains in a later analysis. A later analysis appeared to link common viral pathogens to several of the most significant clusters.

This sequence joins TRBV9 and TRBJ2-1; D unclear. Sequences were obtained from PBMCs. This sequence originates from a man aged 35 to 55 in good health and CMV-seronegative. CDR3 DNA sequence: TGTGCCAGCAGCGTAGGTGAGCCCTACAATGAGCAGTTCTTC. Its protein product is CASSVGEPYNEQFF.